This paragraph covers one T cell receptor beta chain sequence. Assay used: immunoSEQ multiplex PCR; TCRdb lists only in-frame clones, some missing. Among roughly 100,000 clones listed, about four fifths were seen once. The data stem from a study of blood T cell repertoires in COVID-19. Study context: Sources were T cells, B-cell-depleted T cells, or PBMCs; the material itself was cDNA or gDNA.

The CDR3 covers 16 residues. Germline V gives CDR1 PRHDT, CDR2 FYEKMQ (reference sequence). V lost 3 bases to trimming and J lost 2 bases, with 16 bases between them. V is TRBV13 and J is TRBJ1-1; weak D call: TRBD1 (6 bases). This TCR derives from a woman in her 70s with acute or convalescent COVID-19. Sequencing input: peripheral blood. The CDR3 bases are TGTGCCAGCAGCTTTGGTTCCCAGGGGTTAAACACTGAAGCTTTCTTT. It translates to CASSFGSQGLNTEAFF.